A selection of T cell receptor beta chains follows, all from one sample in a study of T cell changes during pregnancy in multiple sclerosis. Using immunoSEQ multiplex PCR, the repertoire was profiled, and TCRdb retains in-frame clones only, with some absent. The table records some 60,000 clones, roughly nine tenths of them present only once. This material consisted of peripheral blood, taken in the first trimester of pregnancy. These receptors all come from a female donor in good health, enrolled as a control in a pregnancy study. CDR3s leave out the opening cysteine and the closing phenylalanine or tryptophan. Rows give clone size only sometimes, using once, few, many, or a class for an expanded clone.

CDR3aa	v_gene	abundance	j_gene
ASSVGGPNEKLF	TRBV9	NA	TRBJ1-4
ASSFLDRGGETQY	TRBV7-2	NA	TRBJ2-5
AWTFGGEQY	TRBV30	NA	TRBJ2-7
ASSFSWGSANTGELF	TRBV27	NA	TRBJ2-2
ASSGRTSGGRVQY	TRBV6-5	NA	TRBJ2-3
ASSYQGTGANVLT	TRBV6-6	NA	TRBJ2-6
ASTLMDRGREAF	TRBV28	NA	TRBJ1-1
ASSILRDFEQF	TRBV7-2	NA	TRBJ2-1
ASSEVRGNTIY	TRBV6-1	NA	TRBJ1-3
ASRSRDTQY	TRBV6-5	few	TRBJ2-3
AISEDGAGEEKLF	TRBV10-3	once	TRBJ1-4
ASTPPTGRPPNEQF	TRBV28	NA	TRBJ2-1
AWSVNLQETQY	TRBV30	NA	TRBJ2-5
ASSSLAGAETQY	TRBV7-9	NA	TRBJ2-5
ASEGQGAQYGYT	TRBV2	NA	TRBJ1-2
ASSLSTSGSYEQY	TRBV28	NA	TRBJ2-7
ASRKWDRDPGELF	TRBV2	NA	TRBJ2-2
ASSRWTSGNTDTQY	TRBV19	NA	TRBJ2-3
ASSGSGGAKTQY	TRBV2	NA	TRBJ2-5
ASSLGSATGNTIY	TRBV5-1	NA	TRBJ1-3
ASKFDRDWLYNEQF	TRBV7-9	NA	TRBJ2-1
ASSYQGGIDEQF	TRBV27	NA	TRBJ2-1
ASRRQGVDNEQF	TRBV2	NA	TRBJ2-1
ASSAGTGVDTQY	TRBV27	NA	TRBJ2-3
ASSVNSLSGTEAF	TRBV9	NA	TRBJ1-1
ASRPGAGRSTDTQY	TRBV27	once	TRBJ2-3
ASSSPNGEGSTEAF	TRBV28	NA	TRBJ1-1
ASSLDRGTGELF	TRBV11-3	NA	TRBJ2-2